Listed here are 4 T cell receptor beta chains from one sample, sequenced in a study. Each CDR3 protein is one row after TCRdb ran MiXCR on the 5' RACE reads. Found here are more than 45,000 distinct CDR3 sequences, roughly 28% of them singletons; the top ten hold more than 3%. The specimen sequenced was tumor-infiltrating memory CD4+ T cells sorted from the breast tumor. Subset indicated: memory CD4+ T cells, CD4+CD45RO+CD25-. These receptor sequences come from a female donor with breast cancer.

This clonotype was seen a handful of times. The V gene is TRBV28, the J gene TRBJ2-4; TRBD2 agrees at 8 bases. V was pared by 4 bases and J by 0 bases, with 8 bases of the junction left unmatched. Germline values: CDR1 MDHEN, CDR2 SYDVKM. The CDR3 consists of 17 residues. The CDR3 loop is CASSSPGGGLAKNIQYF. The CDR3 nucleotides read TGTGCCAGCAGTTCCCCGGGGGGGGGCCTAGCCAAAAACATTCAGTACTTC.

This clonotype was counted between two and nine times. The chain employs TRBV6-6 and TRBJ2-6, with D possibly TRBD1 on 6 matching bases. Germline CDR1 reads MNHNY; CDR2 reads SVGAGI (reference sequence). V was cut by 6 bases and J by 2 bases, with 14 bases left in between. The CDR3 sequence is 16 residues long. DNA for the CDR3: TGTGCCAGCAGACCGACAGGAACCGCTGGGGCCAACGTCCTGACTTTC. Translation: CASRPTGTAGANVLTF.

This clonotype was counted between two and nine times. The gene calls are TRBV9 and TRBJ1-3, with TRBD1 as a possible D gene (5 bases). V lost 3 bases and J 0 bases, leaving 16 bases between the germline ends. The V gene's germline CDR1 is SGDLS and CDR2 YYNGEE. There are 17 residues in the CDR3. The chain's CDR3 is CASSAREGRSSGNTIYF. In nucleotides, the CDR3 is TGTGCCAGCAGCGCCCGAGAGGGGAGAAGCTCTGGAAACACCATATATTTT.

A few counts support this clonotype. The genes are TRBV6-1 and TRBJ1-6, with a tentative D call TRBD1 (6 bases). Trimming cost V 4 bases and J 10 bases, with 11 bases left between them. From germline, CDR1 is MNHNS and CDR2 SASEGT. The CDR3 is 13 amino acids. The CDR3 loop reads CASSVARGSPLHF. CDR3 DNA: TGTGCCAGCAGTGTGGCCAGGGGATCACCCCTCCACTTT.